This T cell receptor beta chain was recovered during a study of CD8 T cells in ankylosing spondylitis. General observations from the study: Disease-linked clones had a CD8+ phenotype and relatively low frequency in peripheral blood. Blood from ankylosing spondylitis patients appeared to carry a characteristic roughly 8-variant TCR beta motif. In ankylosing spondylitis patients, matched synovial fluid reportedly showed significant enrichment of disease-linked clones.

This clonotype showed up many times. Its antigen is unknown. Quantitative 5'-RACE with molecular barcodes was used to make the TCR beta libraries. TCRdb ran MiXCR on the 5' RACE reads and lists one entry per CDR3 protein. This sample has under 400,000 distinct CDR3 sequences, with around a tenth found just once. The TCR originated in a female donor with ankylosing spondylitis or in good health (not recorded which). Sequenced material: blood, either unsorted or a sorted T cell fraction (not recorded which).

The CDR3: CAISEYGGLNTEAFF. The CDR3 region has the DNA TGTGCCATCAGTGAGTATGGAGGGTTGAACACTGAAGCTTTCTTT. The J gene is TRBJ1-1, the V gene TRBV10-3, with unresolved D. The CDR3 runs to 15 residues. Trimming shortened V by 1 base and J by 0 bases, and 9 bases separated the two germline ends. Germline V gene lookup returns CDR1 ENHRY and CDR2 SYGVKD.